The present TCR beta chain was sequenced within a study of blood T cell repertoires in COVID-19. Assay used: immunoSEQ multiplex PCR; TCRdb lists only in-frame clones, some missing. The sample has some 170,000 clones; roughly 87% are singletons. CDR1 and CDR2 (germline): GTSNPN, SVGIG (reference sequence). The CDR3 totals 13 residues. After removal of 5 bases from V and 3 bases from J, the junction contained 2 bases not matched to a gene. This sequence joins TRBV30 and TRBJ2-2; 8 bases match TRBD2. The sample comprised peripheral blood. This TCR was sampled from a woman aged 45-65 years with acute or convalescent COVID-19. The CDR3 spells CAWQREHTGELFF. The CDR3, as DNA: TGTGCCTGGCAGCGGGAGCACACCGGGGAGCTGTTTTTT. The full variable domain, in which reference TRBV30 and TRBJ2-2 provide the parts outside the CDR3, is SQTIHQWPATLVQPVGSPLSLECTVEGTSNPNLYWYRQAAGRGLQLLFYSVGIGQISSEVPQNLSASRPQDRQFILSSKKLLLSDSGFYLCAWQREHTGELFFGEGSRLTVL.